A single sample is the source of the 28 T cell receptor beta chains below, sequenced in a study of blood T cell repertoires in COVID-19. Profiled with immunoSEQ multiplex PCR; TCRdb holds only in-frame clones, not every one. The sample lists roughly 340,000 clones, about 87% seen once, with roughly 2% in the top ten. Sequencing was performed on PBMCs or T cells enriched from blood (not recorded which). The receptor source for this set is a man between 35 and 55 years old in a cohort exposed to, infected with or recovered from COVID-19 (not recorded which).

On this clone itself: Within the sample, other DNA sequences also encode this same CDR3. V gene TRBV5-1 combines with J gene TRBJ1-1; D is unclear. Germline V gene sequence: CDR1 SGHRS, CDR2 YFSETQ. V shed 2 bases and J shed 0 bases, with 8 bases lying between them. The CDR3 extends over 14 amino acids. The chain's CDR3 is CASSFLTVNTEAFF. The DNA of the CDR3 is TGCGCCAGCAGCTTCCTAACAGTGAACACTGAAGCTTTCTTT.

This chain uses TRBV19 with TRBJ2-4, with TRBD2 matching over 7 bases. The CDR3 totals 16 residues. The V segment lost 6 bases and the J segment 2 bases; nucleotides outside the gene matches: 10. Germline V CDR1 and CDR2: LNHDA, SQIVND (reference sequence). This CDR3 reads CASRGVAGWSKNIQYF. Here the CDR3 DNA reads TGTGCCAGTAGGGGGGTAGCGGGTTGGTCCAAAAACATTCAGTACTTC.

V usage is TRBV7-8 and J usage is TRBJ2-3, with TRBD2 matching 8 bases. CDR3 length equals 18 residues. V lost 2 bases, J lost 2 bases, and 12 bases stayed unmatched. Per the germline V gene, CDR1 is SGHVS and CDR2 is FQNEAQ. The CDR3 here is CASSLPTIAGWDTDTQYF. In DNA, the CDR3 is TGTGCCAGCAGCTTACCGACGATAGCGGGGTGGGACACAGATACGCAGTATTTT.

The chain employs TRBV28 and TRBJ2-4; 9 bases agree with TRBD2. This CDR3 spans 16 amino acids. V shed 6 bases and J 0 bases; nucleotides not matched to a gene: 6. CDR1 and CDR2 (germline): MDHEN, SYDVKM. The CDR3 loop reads CASSGLASVAKNIQYF. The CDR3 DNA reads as TGTGCCAGCAGCGGACTAGCGTCCGTAGCCAAAAACATTCAGTACTTC.

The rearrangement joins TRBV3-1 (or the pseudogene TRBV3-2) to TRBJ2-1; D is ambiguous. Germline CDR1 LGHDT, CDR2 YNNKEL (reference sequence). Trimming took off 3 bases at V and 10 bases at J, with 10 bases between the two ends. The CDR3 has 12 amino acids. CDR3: CASSHLRVEQFF. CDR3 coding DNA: TGTGCCAGCAGCCATTTACGGGTAGAGCAGTTCTTC.

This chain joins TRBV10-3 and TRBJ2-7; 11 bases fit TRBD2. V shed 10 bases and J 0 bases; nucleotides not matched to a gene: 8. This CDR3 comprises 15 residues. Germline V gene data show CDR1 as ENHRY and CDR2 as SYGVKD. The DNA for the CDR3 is TGTGCCACTTACACCGGGACTAGCGGCTCCTACGAGCAGTACTTC. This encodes CATYTGTSGSYEQYF.

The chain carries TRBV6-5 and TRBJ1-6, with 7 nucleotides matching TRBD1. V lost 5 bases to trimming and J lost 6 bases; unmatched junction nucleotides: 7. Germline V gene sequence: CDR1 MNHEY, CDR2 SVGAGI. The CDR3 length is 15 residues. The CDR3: CASSTETGLNSPLHF. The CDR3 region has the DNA TGTGCCAGCAGTACCGAGACAGGGCTTAATTCACCCCTCCACTTT.

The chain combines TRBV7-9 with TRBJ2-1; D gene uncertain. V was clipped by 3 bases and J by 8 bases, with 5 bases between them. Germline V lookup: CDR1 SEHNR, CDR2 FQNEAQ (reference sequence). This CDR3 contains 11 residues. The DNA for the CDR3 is TGTGCCAGCAGCTTCTCCGATGAGCAGTTCTTC. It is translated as CASSFSDEQFF.

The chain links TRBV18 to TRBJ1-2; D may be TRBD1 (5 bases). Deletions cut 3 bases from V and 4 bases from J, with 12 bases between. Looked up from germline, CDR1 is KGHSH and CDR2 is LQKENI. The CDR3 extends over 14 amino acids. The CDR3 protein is CASSPPRGGYGYTF. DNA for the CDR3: TGTGCCAGCTCACCCCCCCGGGGGGGCTATGGCTACACCTTC.

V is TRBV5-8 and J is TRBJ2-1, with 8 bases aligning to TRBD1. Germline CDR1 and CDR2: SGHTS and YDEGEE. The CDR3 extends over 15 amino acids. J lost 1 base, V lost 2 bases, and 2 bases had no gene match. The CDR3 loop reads CASSFDRGSYNEQFF. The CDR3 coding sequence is TGTGCCAGCAGCTTCGACAGGGGTTCCTACAATGAGCAGTTCTTC.

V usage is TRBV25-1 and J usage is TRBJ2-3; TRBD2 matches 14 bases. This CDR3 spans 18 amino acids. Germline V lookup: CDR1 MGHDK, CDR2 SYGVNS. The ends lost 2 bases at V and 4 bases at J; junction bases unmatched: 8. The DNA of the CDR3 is TGTGCCAGCAGTGAAGGGCGACTAGCGGGAGGGGGGGCAGATACGCAGTATTTT. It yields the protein CASSEGRLAGGGADTQYF. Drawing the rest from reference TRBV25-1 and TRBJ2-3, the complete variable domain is EADIYQTPRYLVIGTGKKITLECSQTMGHDKMYWYQQDPGMELHLIHYSYGVNSTEKGDLSSESTVSRIRTEHFPLTLESARPSHTSQYLCASSEGRLAGGGADTQYFGPGTRLTVL.

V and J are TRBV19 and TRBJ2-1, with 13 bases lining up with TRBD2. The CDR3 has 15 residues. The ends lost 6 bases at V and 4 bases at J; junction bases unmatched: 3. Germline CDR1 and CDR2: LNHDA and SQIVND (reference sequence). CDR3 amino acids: CASRGLAGMYNEQFF. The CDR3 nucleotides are TGTGCCAGTAGGGGACTAGCGGGGATGTACAATGAGCAGTTCTTC.

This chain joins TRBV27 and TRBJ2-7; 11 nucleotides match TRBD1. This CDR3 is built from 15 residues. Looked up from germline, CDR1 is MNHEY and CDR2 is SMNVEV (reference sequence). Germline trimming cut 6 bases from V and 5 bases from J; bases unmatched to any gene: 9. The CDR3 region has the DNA TGTGCCAGCAGCCTGGGACAGGGGGTCGGTAACGAGCAGTACTTC. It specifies CASSLGQGVGNEQYF.

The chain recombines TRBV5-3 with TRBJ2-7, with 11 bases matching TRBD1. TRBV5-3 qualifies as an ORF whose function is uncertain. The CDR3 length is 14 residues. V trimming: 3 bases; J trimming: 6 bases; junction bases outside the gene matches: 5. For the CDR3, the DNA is TGTGCCAGAAGCTGGCGGACAGGGGGCCTCGAGCAGTACTTC. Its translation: CARSWRTGGLEQYF.

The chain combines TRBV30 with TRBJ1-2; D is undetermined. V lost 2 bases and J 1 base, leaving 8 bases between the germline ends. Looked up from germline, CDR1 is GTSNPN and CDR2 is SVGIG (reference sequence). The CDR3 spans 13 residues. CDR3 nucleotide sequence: TGTGCCTGGAGTAAAAAACTTAACTATGGCTACACCTTC. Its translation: CAWSKKLNYGYTF.

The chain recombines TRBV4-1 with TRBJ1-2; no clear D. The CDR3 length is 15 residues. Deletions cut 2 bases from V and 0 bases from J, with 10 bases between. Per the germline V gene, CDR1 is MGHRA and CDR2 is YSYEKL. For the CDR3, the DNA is TGCGCCAGCAGCCAATACAGAGACGCTAACTATGGCTACACCTTC. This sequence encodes CASSQYRDANYGYTF.

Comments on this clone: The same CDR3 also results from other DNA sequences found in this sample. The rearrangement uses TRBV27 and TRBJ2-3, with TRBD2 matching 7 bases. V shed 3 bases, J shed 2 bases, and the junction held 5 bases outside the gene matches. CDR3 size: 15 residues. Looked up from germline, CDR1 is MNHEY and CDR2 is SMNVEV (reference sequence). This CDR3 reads CASSFLAVSTDTQYF. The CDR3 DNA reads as TGTGCCAGCAGTTTCCTAGCGGTATCCACAGATACGCAGTATTTT.

The CDR3 here is CASSLSGGKQFF. CDR3 DNA sequence: TGTGCCAGCAGTTTATCCGGGGGTAAGCAGTTCTTC. This chain connects TRBV27 to TRBJ2-1; tentative D call: TRBD2 (6 bases). The CDR3 runs 12 residues. CDR1 is MNHEY, CDR2 SMNVEV, per germline (reference sequence). V was shortened by 0 bases and J by 11 bases, with 8 bases between the two germline ends.

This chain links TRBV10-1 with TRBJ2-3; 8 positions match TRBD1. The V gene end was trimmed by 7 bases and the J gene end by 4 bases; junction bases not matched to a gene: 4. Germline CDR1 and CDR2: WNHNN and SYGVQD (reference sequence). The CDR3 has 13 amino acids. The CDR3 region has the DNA TGCGCCAGCAAAGGACAGGGAGCAGATACGCAGTATTTT. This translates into CASKGQGADTQYF.

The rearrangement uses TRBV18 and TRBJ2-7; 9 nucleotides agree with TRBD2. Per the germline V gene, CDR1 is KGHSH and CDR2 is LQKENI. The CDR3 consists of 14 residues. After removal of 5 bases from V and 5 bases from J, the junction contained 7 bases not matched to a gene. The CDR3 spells CASSWREGQNEQYF. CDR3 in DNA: TGTGCCAGCTCATGGCGGGAGGGCCAAAACGAGCAGTACTTC.

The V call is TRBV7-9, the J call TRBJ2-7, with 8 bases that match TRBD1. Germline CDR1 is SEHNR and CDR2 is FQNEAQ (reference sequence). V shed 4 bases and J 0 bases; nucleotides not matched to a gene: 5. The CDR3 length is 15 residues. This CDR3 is CASSYRDRTSYEQYF. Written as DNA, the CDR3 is TGTGCCAGCAGCTACAGGGACAGGACCTCCTACGAGCAGTACTTC. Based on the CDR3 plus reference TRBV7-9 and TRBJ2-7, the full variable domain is DTGVSQNPRHKITKRGQNVTFRCDPISEHNRLYWYRQTLGQGPEFLTYFQNEAQLEKSRLLSDRFSAERPKGSFSTLEIQRTEQGDSAMYLCASSYRDRTSYEQYFGPGTRLTVT.

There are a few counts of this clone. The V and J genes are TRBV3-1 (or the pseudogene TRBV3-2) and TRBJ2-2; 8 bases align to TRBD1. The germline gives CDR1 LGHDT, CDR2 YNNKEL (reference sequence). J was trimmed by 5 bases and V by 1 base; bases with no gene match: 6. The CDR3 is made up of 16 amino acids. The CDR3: CASSQGRTGITGELFF. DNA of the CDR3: TGTGCCAGCAGCCAAGGGAGGACAGGGATAACCGGGGAGCTGTTTTTT.

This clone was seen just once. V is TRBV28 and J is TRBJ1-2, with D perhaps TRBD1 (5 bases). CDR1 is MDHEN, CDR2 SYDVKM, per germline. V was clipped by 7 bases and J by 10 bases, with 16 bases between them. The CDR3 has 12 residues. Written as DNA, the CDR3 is TGTGCCAGCACAATCCGGGGGGGAGCCTACACCTTC. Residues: CASTIRGGAYTF.

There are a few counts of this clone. In DNA, the CDR3 is TGTGCCAGTGTCCTAACCGGGGGAGGGCAGCCCCAGCATTTT. It specifies CASVLTGGGQPQHF. The chain has TRBV19 and TRBJ1-5; D might be TRBD1 (5 bases). This CDR3 has 14 amino acids. Deletions cut 8 bases from V and 7 bases from J, with 18 bases between. Germline CDR1 and CDR2: LNHDA and SQIVND (reference sequence). The full variable domain, in which reference TRBV19 and TRBJ1-5 provide the parts outside the CDR3, is DGGITQSPKYLFRKEGQNVTLSCEQNLNHDAMYWYRQDPGQGLRLIYYSQIVNDFQKGDIAEGYSVSREKKESFPLTVTSAQKNPTAFYLCASVLTGGGQPQHFGDGTRLSIL.

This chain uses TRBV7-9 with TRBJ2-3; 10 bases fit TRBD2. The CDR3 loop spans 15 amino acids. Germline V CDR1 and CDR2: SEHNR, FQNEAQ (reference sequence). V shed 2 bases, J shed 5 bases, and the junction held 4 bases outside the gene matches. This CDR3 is CASSLKREGGDTQYF. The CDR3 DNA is TGTGCCAGCAGCTTAAAGCGGGAGGGTGGAGATACGCAGTATTTT.

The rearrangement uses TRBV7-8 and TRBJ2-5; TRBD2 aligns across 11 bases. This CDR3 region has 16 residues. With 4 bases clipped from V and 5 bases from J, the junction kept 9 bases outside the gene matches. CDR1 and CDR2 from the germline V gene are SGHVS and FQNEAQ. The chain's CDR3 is CASSSYRLAGRETQYF. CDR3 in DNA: TGTGCCAGCAGCTCCTATCGACTAGCGGGGCGGGAGACCCAGTACTTC. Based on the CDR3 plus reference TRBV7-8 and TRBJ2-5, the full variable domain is GAGVSQSPRYKVAKRGQDVALRCDPISGHVSLFWYQQALGQGPEFLTYFQNEAQLDKSGLPSDRFFAERPEGSVSTLKIQRTQQEDSAVYLCASSSYRLAGRETQYFGPGTRLLVL.

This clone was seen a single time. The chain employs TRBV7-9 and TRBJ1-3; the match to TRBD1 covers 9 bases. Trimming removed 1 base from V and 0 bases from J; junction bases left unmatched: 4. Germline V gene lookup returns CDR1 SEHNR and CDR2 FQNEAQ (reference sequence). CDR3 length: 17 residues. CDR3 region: CASSLGDRDFSGNTIYF. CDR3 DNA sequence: TGTGCCAGCAGCTTAGGGGACAGGGACTTCTCTGGAAACACCATATATTTT. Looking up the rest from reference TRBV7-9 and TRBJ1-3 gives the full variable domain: DTGVSQNPRHKITKRGQNVTFRCDPISEHNRLYWYRQTLGQGPEFLTYFQNEAQLEKSRLLSDRFSAERPKGSFSTLEIQRTEQGDSAMYLCASSLGDRDFSGNTIYFGEGSWLTVV.

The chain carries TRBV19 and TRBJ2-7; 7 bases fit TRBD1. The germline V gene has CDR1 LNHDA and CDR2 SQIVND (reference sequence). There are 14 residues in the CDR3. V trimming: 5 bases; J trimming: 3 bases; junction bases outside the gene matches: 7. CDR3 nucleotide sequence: TGTGCCAGTAGTGTCGGGACAGCTAACTACGAGCAGTACTTC. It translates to CASSVGTANYEQYF.